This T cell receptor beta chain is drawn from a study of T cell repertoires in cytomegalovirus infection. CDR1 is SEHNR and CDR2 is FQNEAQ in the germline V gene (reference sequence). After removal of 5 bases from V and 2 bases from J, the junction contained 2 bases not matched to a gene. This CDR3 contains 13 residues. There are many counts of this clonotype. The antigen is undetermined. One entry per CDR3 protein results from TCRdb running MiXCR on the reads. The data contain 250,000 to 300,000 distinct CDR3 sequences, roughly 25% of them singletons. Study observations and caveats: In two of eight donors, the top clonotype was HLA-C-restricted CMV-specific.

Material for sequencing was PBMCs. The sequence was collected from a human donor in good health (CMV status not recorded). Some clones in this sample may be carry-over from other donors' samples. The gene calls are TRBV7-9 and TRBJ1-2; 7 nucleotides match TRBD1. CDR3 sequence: CASSRGQNYGYTF. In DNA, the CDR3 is TGTGCCAGCAGCCGGGGACAGAACTATGGCTACACCTTC.